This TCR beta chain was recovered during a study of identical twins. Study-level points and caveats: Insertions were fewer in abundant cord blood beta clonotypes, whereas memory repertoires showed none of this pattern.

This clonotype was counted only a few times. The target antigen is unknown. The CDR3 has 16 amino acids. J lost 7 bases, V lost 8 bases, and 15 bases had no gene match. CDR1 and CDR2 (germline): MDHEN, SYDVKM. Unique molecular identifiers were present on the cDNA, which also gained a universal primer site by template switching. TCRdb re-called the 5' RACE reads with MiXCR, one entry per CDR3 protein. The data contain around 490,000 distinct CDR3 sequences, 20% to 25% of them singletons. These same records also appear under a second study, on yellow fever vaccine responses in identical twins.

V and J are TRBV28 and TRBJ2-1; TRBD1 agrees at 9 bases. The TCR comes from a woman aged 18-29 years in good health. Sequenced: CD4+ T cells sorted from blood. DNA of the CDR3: TGTGCCAGCGGATCCCCCGGGACAGGGTCTTTTAATGAGCAGTTCTTC. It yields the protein CASGSPGTGSFNEQFF. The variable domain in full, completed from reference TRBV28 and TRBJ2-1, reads DVKVTQSSRYLVKRTGEKVFLECVQDMDHENMFWYRQDPGLGLRLIYFSYDVKMKEKGDIPEGYSVSREKKERFSLILESASTNQTSMYLCASGSPGTGSFNEQFFGPGTRLTVL.